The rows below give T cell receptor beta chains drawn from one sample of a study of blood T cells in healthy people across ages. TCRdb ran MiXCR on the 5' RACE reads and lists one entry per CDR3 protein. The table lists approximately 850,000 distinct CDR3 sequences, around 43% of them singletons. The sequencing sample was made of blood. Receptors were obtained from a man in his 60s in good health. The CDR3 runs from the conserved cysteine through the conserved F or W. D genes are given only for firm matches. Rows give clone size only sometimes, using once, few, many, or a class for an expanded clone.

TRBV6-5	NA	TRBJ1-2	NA	TGTGCCAGCAGTTACTCCCGGGGCGGAGACCTGTCGGGCTACACCTTC	CASSYSRGGDLSGYTF
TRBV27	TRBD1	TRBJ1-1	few	TGTGCCAGCAGTTTACGGGACAGGGCCACTGAAGCTTTCTTT	CASSLRDRATEAFF
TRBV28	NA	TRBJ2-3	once	TGTGCCAGCAGTTTATGGGGGACCCTCACAGATACGCAGTATTTT	CASSLWGTLTDTQYF
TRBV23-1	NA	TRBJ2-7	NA	TGCGCCAGCAGTCAAGGGGATAGCTCCTGCGAGCAGTACTTC	CASSQGDSSCEQYF
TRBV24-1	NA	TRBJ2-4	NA	TGTGCCACCAGTGATGACAGCGGCCCCTACAATGAGCAGTACTTC	CATSDDSGPYNEQYF
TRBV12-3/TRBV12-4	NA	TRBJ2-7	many	TGTGCCAGCAGTTTAGGTTTCTCCTACGAGCAGTACTTC	CASSLGFSYEQYF
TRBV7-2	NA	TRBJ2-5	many	TGTGCCAGCAGCTTCCAGACAGAGCAGTACTTC	CASSFQTEQYF
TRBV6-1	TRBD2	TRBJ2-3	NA	TGTGCCAGCAGTGAACGTACTAGCGGGGGGGCCTCTGGTACGCAGTATTTT	CASSERTSGGASGTQYF
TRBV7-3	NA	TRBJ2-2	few	TGTGCCAGCAGCTTAGAATTCAACGGGGAGCTGTTTTTT	CASSLEFNGELFF
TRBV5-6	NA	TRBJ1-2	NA	TGTGCCAGCAGCTTGCGAGGAACACGAGGAGCTAACTATGGCTACACCTTC	CASSLRGTRGANYGYTF
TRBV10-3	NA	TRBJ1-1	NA	TGTGCCATCAGGGCAGGATCCGAAAACACTGAAGCTTTCTTT	CAIRAGSENTEAFF
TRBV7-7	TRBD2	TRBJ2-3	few	TGTGCTAGCAGCTTAAATCCCGCCGGGACTAGGACCGGAGATACGCAGTATTTT	CASSLNPAGTRTGDTQYF
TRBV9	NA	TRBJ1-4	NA	TGTGCCAGCAGCGTAGCCTCGAGCTCCTATGAAAAACTGTTTTTT	CASSVASSSYEKLFF
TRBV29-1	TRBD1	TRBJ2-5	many	TGCAGCGTTGGTCCTTACACAGGGGTAAAAGAGACCCAGTACTTC	CSVGPYTGVKETQYF
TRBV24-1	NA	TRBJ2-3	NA	TGTGCCACCAGTGTAGGAGACGGAAAACAAGGGGATACGCAGTATTTT	CATSVGDGKQGDTQYF
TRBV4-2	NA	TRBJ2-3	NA	TGTGCCAGCAGCCAAGATATTATTCCCGGGGGAGCAGATACGCAGTATTTT	CASSQDIIPGGADTQYF
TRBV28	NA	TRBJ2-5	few	TGTGCCAGCAGTTTTAGACTAGGGGAAGAGACCCAGTACTTC	CASSFRLGEETQYF
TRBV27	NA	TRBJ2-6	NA	TGTGCCAGCAGTTTATCGATGGGGCATGGGGCCAACGTCCTGACTTTC	CASSLSMGHGANVLTF
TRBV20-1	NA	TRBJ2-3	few	TGCAGTGCTCGAACCCTTACAGGACAGTCCGGAGATACGCAGTATTTT	CSARTLTGQSGDTQYF
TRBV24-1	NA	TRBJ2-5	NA	TGTGCCACCAGTGCGCCTAACCAAGAGACCCAGTACTTC	CATSAPNQETQYF
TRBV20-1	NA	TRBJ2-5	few	TGCAGTGCTAGGGGGGACCAAGAGACCCAGTACTTC	CSARGDQETQYF
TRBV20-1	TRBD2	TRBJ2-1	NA	TGCAGTGCTAGAGATCTAGCGGGGGGGCGAAATGAGCAGTTCTTC	CSARDLAGGRNEQFF
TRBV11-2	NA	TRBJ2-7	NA	TGTGCCAGCAGCTCATCCTTAGGGACACCCTTCCAAGAGGCCCAGTACTTC	CASSSSLGTPFQEAQYF
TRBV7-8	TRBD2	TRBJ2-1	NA	TGTGCCAGCAGCACCCGGACTAGCGGGGGAGGTGAGCAGTTCTTC	CASSTRTSGGGEQFF
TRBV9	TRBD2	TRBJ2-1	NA	TGTGCCAGCAGCATGGGGACTAGCGGGGGTTTTGTCGGTGAGCAGTTCTTC	CASSMGTSGGFVGEQFF
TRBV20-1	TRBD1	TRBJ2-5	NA	TGCAGTGCCCGCGGACAGGGGGTTAAGAAAGAGACCCAGTACTTC	CSARGQGVKKETQYF
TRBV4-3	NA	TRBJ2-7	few	TGCGCCAGCAGCCAAGGATTTGGCACCTCCTACGAGCAGTACTTC	CASSQGFGTSYEQYF
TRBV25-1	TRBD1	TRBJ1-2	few	TGTGCCAGCAGTGACCCGGGACAGAGCTATGGCTACACCTTC	CASSDPGQSYGYTF
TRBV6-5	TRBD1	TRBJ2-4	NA	TGTGCCAGCAGTCACGAGGGACAGGGATTCCTAGCCAAAAACATTCAGTACTTC	CASSHEGQGFLAKNIQYF
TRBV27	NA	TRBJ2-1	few	TGTGCCAGTCAAAAAAGGGGAGACAATGAGCAGTTCTTC	CASQKRGDNEQFF
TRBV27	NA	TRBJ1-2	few	TGTGCCAGCAGCGACCCAGGGCCACGCGGCTATGGCTACACCTTC	CASSDPGPRGYGYTF
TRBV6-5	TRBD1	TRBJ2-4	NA	TGTGCCAGCAGGCCCGGGACAGACCTGGGTGGCATTCAGTACTTC	CASRPGTDLGGIQYF
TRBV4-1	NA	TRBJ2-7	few	TGCGCCAGCAGCCAAGTATCTGGTTTTGAAGAGCAGTACTTC	CASSQVSGFEEQYF
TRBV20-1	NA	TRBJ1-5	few	TGCAGTGCTCGTCCGGGAGCAGGGGTTATTCAGCCCCAGCATTTT	CSARPGAGVIQPQHF
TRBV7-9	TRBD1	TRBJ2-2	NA	TGTGCCAGCAGCGTGGGGACAGGGGGTCTCTCCGGCGGGGAGCTGTTTTTT	CASSVGTGGLSGGELFF
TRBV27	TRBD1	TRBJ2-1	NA	TGTGCCAGTAGACCAACTCAGGGACAGGGAGAGACCCAGTTCTTC	CASRPTQGQGETQFF
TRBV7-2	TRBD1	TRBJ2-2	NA	TGTGCCAGCAGCCTGACAGGGGGCCCGAACACCGGGGAGCTGTTTTTT	CASSLTGGPNTGELFF
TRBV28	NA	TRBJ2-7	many	TGTGCCAGCAGTTTAGGTCGCGGTACCTACGAGCAGTACTTC	CASSLGRGTYEQYF